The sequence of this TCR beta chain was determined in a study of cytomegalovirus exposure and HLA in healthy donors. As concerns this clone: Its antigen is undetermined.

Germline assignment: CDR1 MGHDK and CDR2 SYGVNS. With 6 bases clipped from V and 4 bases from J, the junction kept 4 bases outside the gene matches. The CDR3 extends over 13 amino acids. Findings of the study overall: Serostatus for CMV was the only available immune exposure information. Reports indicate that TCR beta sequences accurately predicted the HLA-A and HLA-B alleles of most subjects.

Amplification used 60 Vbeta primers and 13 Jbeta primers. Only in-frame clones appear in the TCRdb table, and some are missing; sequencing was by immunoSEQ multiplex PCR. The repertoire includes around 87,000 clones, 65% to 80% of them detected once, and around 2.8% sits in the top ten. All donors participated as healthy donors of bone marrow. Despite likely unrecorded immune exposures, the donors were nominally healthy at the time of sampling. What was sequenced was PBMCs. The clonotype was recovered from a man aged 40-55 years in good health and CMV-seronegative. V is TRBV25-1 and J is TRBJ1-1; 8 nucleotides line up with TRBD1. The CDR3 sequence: CASRKQGGTEAFF. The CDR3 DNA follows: TGTGCCAGCAGGAAACAGGGGGGCACTGAAGCTTTCTTT. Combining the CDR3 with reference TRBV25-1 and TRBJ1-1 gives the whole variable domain EADIYQTPRYLVIGTGKKITLECSQTMGHDKMYWYQQDPGMELHLIHYSYGVNSTEKGDLSSESTVSRIRTEHFPLTLESARPSHTSQYLCASRKQGGTEAFFGQGTRLTVV.